This T cell receptor (beta chain) was retrieved from a study of shared clonotypes between healthy human individuals. Findings of the study overall: What naive subsets generally showed was a larger estimated richness than memory subsets showed. Depth was large, yet rarefaction showed that sorted-subset sequencing was incomplete.

This clone was seen once. Its cognate antigen is unknown. Germline lookup yields CDR1 SGHRS and CDR2 YFSETQ. There are 15 residues in the CDR3. Trimming removed 2 bases from V and 4 bases from J, with 14 bases in between. Subsets obtained from CD4+ cells comprised CD45RA+ naive and CD45RA-negative memory cells. The authors split each subset's genomic DNA evenly across several immunoSEQ plates. Profiled with immunoSEQ multiplex PCR; TCRdb holds only in-frame clones, not every one. The data hold 2.5 million or so clones, with over 85% observed a single time. The genes are TRBV5-1 and TRBJ2-3, with TRBD1 as a possible D gene (6 bases). Sequencing was done on a sample of naive CD4+ T cells sorted from blood. As for subset: CD45RA+ positively selected. The clonotype comes from a man younger than 30 in good health. For the CDR3, the DNA is TGCGCCAGCAGCTTAGAGGGACAAAAGGCAGATACGCAGTATTTT. Protein: CASSLEGQKADTQYF.